These T cell receptor beta chains were read from a single sample in a study of OX40 agonist ivuxolimab in advanced cancers. Libraries were prepared by immunoSEQ multiplex PCR; TCRdb keeps only in-frame clonotypes and omits some of them. Among 65,000 or so clones listed, 82% were seen once. This specimen was CD4+ or CD8+ T cells sorted from blood, taken in a trial of the OX40 agonist ivuxolimab. These receptors were obtained from an adult with an advanced solid tumor such as melanoma, head and neck, liver or kidney cancer. The conserved cysteine and the conserved F or W are not part of the CDR3 here.

cdr3_length,j_call,v_call,cdr3_aa
13,TRBJ1-2,TRBV10-3,AIRREGSSSYGYT
11,TRBJ1-1,TRBV12-5,ASGLQGGTEAF
12,TRBJ2-3,TRBV25-1,ASTGRGGPDTQY
12,TRBJ2-7,TRBV5-1,ASSPAGGPYEQY
12,TRBJ2-7,TRBV5-6,ASSGEGAAYEQY
13,TRBJ2-7,TRBV15,ATSRGGTQSYEQY
11,TRBJ1-1,TRBV7-8,ASSLTGGSEAF
10,TRBJ1-4,TRBV29-1,SVTGANEKLF
12,TRBJ2-3,TRBV7-9,ASSTQGPTDTQY
13,TRBJ1-1,TRBV5-1,ASSYTGDANTEAF
13,TRBJ1-1,TRBV5-1,ASSLGQGSNTEAF
13,TRBJ2-7,TRBV5-6,ASSSRVGPTYEQY
11,TRBJ2-7,TRBV6-1,ASQRGGFVEQY
11,TRBJ2-3,TRBV30,AWSHGAPDTQY
13,TRBJ1-3,TRBV2,ASSKTGDSGNTIY
15,TRBJ2-1,TRBV16,ASSQSGASGDHNEQF
15,TRBJ2-7,TRBV5-4,ASSAGTRLGGRDEQY
12,TRBJ2-5,TRBV6-1,ASSEYRWSETQY
13,TRBJ2-7,TRBV4-2,ASSQDRGSSYEQY
11,TRBJ1-2,TRBV7-9,ASSYQGFGGYT
12,TRBJ1-6,TRBV30,AWSSKGKRSPLH
12,TRBJ2-1,TRBV7-9,ASSPRTTTGKEF
13,TRBJ1-2,TRBV18,ASSPRGDNDYGYT
11,TRBJ1-1,TRBV19,ARSTGIVTEAF
11,TRBJ1-2,TRBV29-1,SVVNRASYGYT
12,TRBJ1-1,TRBV2,ASSQRGQGTEAF
12,TRBJ2-7,TRBV27,ASSSGANSYEQY
14,TRBJ2-1,TRBV4-3,ASSQDSSASYNEQF
13,TRBJ1-3,TRBV4-2,TSSLRTGVENTIY
13,TRBJ2-1,TRBV5-1,ASSSRQDWGNEQF
9,TRBJ1-1,TRBV7-3,ASGSGTEAF
13,TRBJ2-7,TRBV7-2,ASSLATGQGRSQY
13,TRBJ2-5,TRBV6-1,ASSPDRGGEETQY
11,TRBJ2-1,TRBV7-6,ASSPGQYNEQF
11,TRBJ1-1,TRBV7-3,ASSSAQRTEAF
12,TRBJ1-2,TRBV10-3,AISEGGPNYGYT
11,TRBJ1-3,TRBV11-2,ASSFRGQDTIY
15,TRBJ1-4,TRBV6-1,ASSARLVRETNEKLF
12,TRBJ1-1,TRBV11-2,ASTRQPMNTEAF
15,TRBJ1-1,TRBV19,ASSRPKVQGSRAEAF
14,TRBJ2-1,TRBV14,ASSQDSGRAYNEQF
13,TRBJ2-5,TRBV7-6,ASSLVLGVQETQY
13,TRBJ1-1,TRBV27,ASSSNRVGNTEAF
10,TRBJ2-1,TRBV11-3,ASSPGNYEQF
12,TRBJ2-1,TRBV11-3,ASRGGQGMNEQF
15,TRBJ1-4,TRBV5-6,ASSLWDSNRDNEKLF
12,TRBJ2-7,TRBV7-6,ASSLGQSSYEQY
14,TRBJ2-1,TRBV25-1,ASSERTSPRYNEQF
12,TRBJ1-1,TRBV7-9,ASSLEGGIIEAF